This passage covers 21 T cell receptor beta chains from one sample sequenced in a study of CXCR3-negative and CXCR3-positive naive CD8 T cells. Overall study findings and caveats: Higher TRB CDR3 hydrophobicity marked CXCR3-positive naive cells relative to CXCR3-negative naive cells.

UMI-labeled 5' RACE yielded the TRB cDNA libraries. TCRdb derives one entry per CDR3 protein from the 5' RACE reads, leaving out DNA. The listing records over 150,000 distinct CDR3 sequences. These receptors lack a known antigen. Sequenced sample: naive CXCR3+ CD8+ T cells from blood. This sample's subset: CD45RO-CCR7+CD27+CD95- naive CD8+ T cells expressing CXCR3 (TNR3+). The receptors originated from a human donor in good health. Some clones in this sample may be carry-over from other donors' samples.

The chain uses TRBV11-2 and TRBJ2-7; as DNA is missing, the TRBD1 call by TCRdb cannot be tested. The CDR3 is 14 amino acids. Germline V gives CDR1 SGHAT, CDR2 FQNNGV. The CDR3 spells CASSSGTGFHEQYF.

The gene calls are TRBV7-2 and TRBJ2-1; TCRdb reports TRBD2, a call that lacks DNA to check it against. This CDR3 is 16 amino acids long. In germline, CDR1 is SGHTA, CDR2 FQGNSA. The chain's CDR3 is CASSLVAGGYYNEQFF.

CDR3 sequence reads: CASDPERGLGNSPLHF. This chain links TRBV7-9 with TRBJ1-6; TCRdb indicates TRBD1, and absent DNA this call remains unverified. Germline V gene data show CDR1 as SEHNR and CDR2 as FQNEAQ (reference sequence). The CDR3 runs 16 residues.

This chain uses TRBV29-1 with TRBJ2-5; TCRdb gives TRBD2 as the D gene, but with no DNA this cannot be confirmed. Germline-derived CDR1 and CDR2 are SQVTM and ANQGSEA. The CDR3 spans 15 residues. CDR3: CSARLAGEVGETQYF. Full variable domain (missing parts from reference TRBV29-1 and TRBJ2-5): SAVISQKPSRDICQRGTSLTIQCQVDSQVTMMFWYRQQPGQSLTLIATANQGSEATYESGFVIDKFPISRPNLTFSTLTVSNMSPEDSSIYLCSARLAGEVGETQYFGPGTRLLVL.

CDR3 amino acids: CASSSRFDTQYF. This sequence joins TRBV12-3 or TRBV12-4 and TRBJ2-3. The CDR3 totals 12 residues.

The rearrangement uses TRBV5-1 and TRBJ1-5; without DNA, the TCRdb call of TRBD1 cannot be checked. Germline CDR1 SGHRS, CDR2 YFSETQ. The CDR3 has 15 residues. The CDR3 region is CASSLDQGAGQPQHF.

The CDR3: CSGEGTDTQYF. The genes are TRBV29-1 and TRBJ2-3; the D call from TCRdb, TRBD2, cannot be confirmed without DNA. This CDR3 is 11 amino acids long. Per germline, CDR1 SQVTM and CDR2 ANQGSEA.

The V and J genes are TRBV11-1 and TRBJ2-1; TCRdb proposes TRBD1, but this gene call is untestable without DNA. The germline V gene has CDR1 SGHAT and CDR2 FQDESV (reference sequence). The CDR3 covers 15 residues. The CDR3 spells CASSLNGGKYNEQFF.

The rearrangement joins TRBV5-4 to TRBJ2-3. The germline V gene encodes CDR1 SGHNT and CDR2 YYREEE (reference sequence). The CDR3 runs to 13 residues. The CDR3 spells CASSWLSTDTQYF.

The genes are TRBV12-3 or TRBV12-4 and TRBJ1-1; with no DNA, the TCRdb D assignment of TRBD1 cannot be verified. CDR3 length equals 14 residues. CDR3 in amino acids: CASSLPGKGTEAFF.

J is TRBJ2-1 and V is TRBV24-1; TCRdb names TRBD1, which stays unverified in the absence of DNA. This CDR3 region has 14 residues. Germline V lookup: CDR1 KGHDR, CDR2 SFDVKD. This CDR3 is CATSDGTLGSEQFF.

The genes are TRBV4-3 and TRBJ2-2; the TCRdb D gene call, TRBD1, has no DNA to confirm it. This CDR3 region has 19 residues. Germline lookup yields CDR1 LGHNA and CDR2 YSLEER. CDR3 region: CASSHFTNSGTGVPGELFF.

The J gene is TRBJ2-1, the V gene TRBV28; TCRdb names TRBD2, which stays unverified in the absence of DNA. CDR1 and CDR2 from the germline V gene are MDHEN and SYDVKM. There are 13 residues in the CDR3. CDR3 sequence: CASSRLADNEQFF.

The chain has TRBV6-2 or TRBV6-3 and TRBJ2-7; the D call from TCRdb, TRBD2, cannot be confirmed without DNA. Germline loops: CDR1 MNHEY, CDR2 SVGEGT. The CDR3 contains 17 residues. The CDR3 is CASSGVTSAAIFYEQYF.

The chain joins TRBV7-9 to TRBJ1-2; there is no DNA to check the TCRdb D call of TRBD1. Germline CDR1 and CDR2: SEHNR and FQNEAQ (reference sequence). The CDR3 loop spans 14 amino acids. CDR3 residues: CASSLDRGIYGYTF.

V usage is TRBV7-9 and J usage is TRBJ1-5. Germline CDR1 reads SEHNR; CDR2 reads FQNEAQ (reference sequence). The CDR3 extends over 17 amino acids. CDR3 loop: CASSLLLDSNSNQPQHF. Full variable domain (outside the CDR3, taken from reference TRBV7-9 and TRBJ1-5): DTGVSQNPRHKITKRGQNVTFRCDPISEHNRLYWYRQTLGQGPEFLTYFQNEAQLEKSRLLSDRFSAERPKGSFSTLEIQRTEQGDSAMYLCASSLLLDSNSNQPQHFGDGTRLSIL.

The genes are TRBV29-1 and TRBJ2-7. This CDR3 is built from 14 residues. Looked up from germline, CDR1 is SQVTM and CDR2 is ANQGSEA. The chain's CDR3 is CSVEETGRPYEQYF.

The gene calls are TRBV5-1 and TRBJ2-7; TCRdb gives TRBD2 as the D gene, but with no DNA this cannot be confirmed. The CDR3 is 15 amino acids. Germline loops: CDR1 SGHRS, CDR2 YFSETQ. The CDR3 sequence: CASGDSGSYSYEQYF.

The chain combines TRBV20-1 with TRBJ2-3. CDR3 length equals 13 residues. CDR1 and CDR2 from the germline V gene are DFQATT and SNEGSKA (reference sequence). The CDR3 sequence is CSARDRASSTQYF.

V is TRBV28 and J is TRBJ1-5; TCRdb outputs TRBD1, but without DNA this stays unchecked. Germline V gene data show CDR1 as MDHEN and CDR2 as SYDVKM. The CDR3 has 16 residues. CDR3 region: CASSFSKLGPRDPQHF.

V is TRBV28 and J is TRBJ2-1; TCRdb lists TRBD2, though no DNA is available to test this call. CDR3 length: 14 residues. Per the germline V gene, CDR1 is MDHEN and CDR2 is SYDVKM. The CDR3 protein is CASSFHLAGGEQFF.